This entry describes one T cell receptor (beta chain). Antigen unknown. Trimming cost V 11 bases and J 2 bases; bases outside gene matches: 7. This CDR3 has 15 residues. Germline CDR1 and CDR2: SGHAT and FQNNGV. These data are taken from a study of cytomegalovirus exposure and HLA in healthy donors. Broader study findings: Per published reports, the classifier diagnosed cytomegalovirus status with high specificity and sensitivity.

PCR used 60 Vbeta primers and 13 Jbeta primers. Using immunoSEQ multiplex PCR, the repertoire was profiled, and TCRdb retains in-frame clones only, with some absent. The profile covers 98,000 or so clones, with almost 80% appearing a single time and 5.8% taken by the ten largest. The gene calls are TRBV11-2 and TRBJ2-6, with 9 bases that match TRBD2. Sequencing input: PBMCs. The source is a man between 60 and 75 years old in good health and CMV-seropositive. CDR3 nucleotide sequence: TGTGCCTCCCAGCGGGGGGTAGCTGGGGCCAACGTCCTGACTTTC. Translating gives CASQRGVAGANVLTF.